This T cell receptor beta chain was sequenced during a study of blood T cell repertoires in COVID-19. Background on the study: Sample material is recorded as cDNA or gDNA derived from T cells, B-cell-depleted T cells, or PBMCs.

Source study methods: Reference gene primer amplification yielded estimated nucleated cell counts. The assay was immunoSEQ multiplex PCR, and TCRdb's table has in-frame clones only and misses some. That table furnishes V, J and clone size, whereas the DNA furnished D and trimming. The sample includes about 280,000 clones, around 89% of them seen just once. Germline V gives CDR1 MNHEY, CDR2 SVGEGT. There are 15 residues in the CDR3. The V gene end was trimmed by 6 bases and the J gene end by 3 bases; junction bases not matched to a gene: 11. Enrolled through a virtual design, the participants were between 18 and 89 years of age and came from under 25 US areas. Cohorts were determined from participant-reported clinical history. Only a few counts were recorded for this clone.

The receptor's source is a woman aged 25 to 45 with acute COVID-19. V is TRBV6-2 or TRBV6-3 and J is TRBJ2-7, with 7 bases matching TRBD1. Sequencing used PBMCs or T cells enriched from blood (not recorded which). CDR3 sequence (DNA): TGTGCCAGCAGCCGACAGGGTGCCGTAGACTACGAGCAGTACTTC. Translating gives CASSRQGAVDYEQYF.